The clone carrying this T cell receptor (beta chain) was seen repeatedly, ten times or more. Its antigen remains unknown. The CDR3 sequence is 16 residues long. Trimming left V 2 bases short and J 0 bases short, with 11 bases between. Template switching added a universal primer site, and cDNA bore unique molecular identifiers. TCRdb recomputed calls from the 5' RACE reads with MiXCR, one row per CDR3 protein. This table holds about 660,000 distinct CDR3 sequences, 8.6% found once. This record belongs to a study of identical twins. General study results and limits: The study found weaker excess twin sharing in beta out-of-frame sequences.

This sample also appeared in a second study, on yellow fever vaccine responses in identical twins.

Sequenced material: PBMCs. The rearrangement joins TRBV12-3 or TRBV12-4 to TRBJ1-5; D perhaps matches TRBD1 (5 bases). The source is a woman in her late teens or twenties in good health. In DNA form, the CDR3 reads TGTGCCAGCAGTTTAAAGGGGCCGGATAGCAATCAGCCCCAGCATTTT. Translation gives CASSLKGPDSNQPQHF.